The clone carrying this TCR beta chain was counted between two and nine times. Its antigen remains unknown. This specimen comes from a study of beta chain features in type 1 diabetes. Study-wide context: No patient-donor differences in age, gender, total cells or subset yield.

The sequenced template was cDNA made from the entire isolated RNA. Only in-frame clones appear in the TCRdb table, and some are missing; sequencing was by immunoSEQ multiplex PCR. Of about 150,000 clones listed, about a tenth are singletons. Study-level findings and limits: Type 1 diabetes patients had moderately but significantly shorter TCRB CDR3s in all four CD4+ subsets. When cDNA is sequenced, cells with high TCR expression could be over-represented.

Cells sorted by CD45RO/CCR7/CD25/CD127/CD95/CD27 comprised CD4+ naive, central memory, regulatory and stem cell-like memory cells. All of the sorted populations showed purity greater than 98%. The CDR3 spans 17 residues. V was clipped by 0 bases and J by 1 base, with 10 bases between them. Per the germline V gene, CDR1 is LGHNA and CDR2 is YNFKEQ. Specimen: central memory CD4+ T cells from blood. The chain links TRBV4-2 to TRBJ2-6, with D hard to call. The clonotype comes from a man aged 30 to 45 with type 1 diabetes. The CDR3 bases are TGTGCCAGCAGCCAAGATTTTATCGGTTCTGGGGCCAACGTCCTGACTTTC. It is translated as CASSQDFIGSGANVLTF.